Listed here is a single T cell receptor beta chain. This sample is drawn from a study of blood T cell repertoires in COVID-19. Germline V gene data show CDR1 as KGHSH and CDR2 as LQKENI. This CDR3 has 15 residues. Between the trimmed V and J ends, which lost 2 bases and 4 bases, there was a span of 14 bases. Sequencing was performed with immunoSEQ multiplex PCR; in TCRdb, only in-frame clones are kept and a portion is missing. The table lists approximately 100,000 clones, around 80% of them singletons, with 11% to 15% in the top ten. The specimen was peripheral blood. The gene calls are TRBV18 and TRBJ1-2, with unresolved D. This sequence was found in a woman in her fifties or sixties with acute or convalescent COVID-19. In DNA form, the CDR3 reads TGTGCCAGCTCACCAACGCGGCTTCTTCCCTATGGCTACACCTTC. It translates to CASSPTRLLPYGYTF. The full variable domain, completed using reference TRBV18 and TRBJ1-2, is NAGVMQNPRHLVRRRGQEARLRCSPMKGHSHVYWYRQLPEEGLKFMVYLQKENIIDESGMPKERFSAEFPKEGPSILRIQQVVRGDSAAYFCASSPTRLLPYGYTFGSGTRLTVV.